This T cell receptor beta chain was profiled in a study of blood T cell repertoires in COVID-19 (dated by TCRdb to about 2020). Some background on the complete study: Collaborator samples came from the United States, Italy and Spain and covered acute and convalescent phases of COVID-19. HLA class I and class II types, where available, came from metadata supplied by the sample provider rather than from assay-based typing. The material from the prospective study consisted of cDNA or gDNA derived from T cells, B-cell-depleted T cells, or PBMCs. The repertoires were released in a freely available public database meant as a resource for research on the immune response to SARS-CoV-2. Sample metadata almost always included a de-identified subject ID, COVID-19 status, age in years and sex. The samples were drawn from the first 160 participants of the ongoing ImmuneRACE study and from 950 to 1,500 subjects provided by 6 global collaborators. Deeply sampled blood TCRbeta repertoires from subjects exposed to, actively infected with, or recovered from COVID-19 were included in the dataset.

The CDR3, cysteine through phenylalanine, is 16 amino acids long. Of the read, only the CDR3 DNA is kept; its 48 bases are in frame from base 1. Relative to germline, V is 4 bases shorter and J is 5 bases shorter, with 20 bases between their ends. Via the germline V gene (reference sequence), CDR1 is MNHEY and CDR2 SMNVEV. Collaborating institutions collected whole blood in K2EDTA tubes following their own protocols. For TCRbeta analysis, collaborators shipped samples in one of three forms: frozen whole blood, isolated PBMCs, or DNA extracted from either of those sample types. TCRbeta CDR3 regions were amplified from genomic DNA using the immunoSEQ Assay, a bias-controlled multiplex PCR. The original pipeline was this. The number of nucleated cells in each sample was estimated from the amplification of reference gene primers within the assay. To quantify the absolute abundance of each unique TCRbeta CDR3 rearrangement, sequence reads were collapsed and filtered. For each sample, productive Simpson clonality was calculated as the square root of Simpson's diversity index over productive rearrangements. Entries here come from immuneACCESS through TCRdb and include only in-frame sequences with V and J called. Some clones fail to appear in such tables; in the studies checked, an unresolved V gene covers under half of the shortfall, and the cause of the remainder is unknown. The DNA was the basis for D and trimming; V, J and clone size are from that table. The sample table shows a few hundred thousand clones, and about 90% are seen once. The top ten clones comprise roughly 1.2% of the sample.

On this clone: No cognate antigen has been identified for it. Base qualities are not at hand, and no much larger clone is one base apart.

Broad study findings and their caveats: Clinical and demographic metadata were provided uncurated, with the amount varying by source and participant.

Sequenced material: peripheral blood. The TCR comes from a middle-aged man with acute or convalescent COVID-19. Rearrangement joined TRBV27 to TRBJ2-5; TRBD1 is a weak D gene call, 5 bases matching. The nucleotide sequence is TGTGCCAGCAGTTCACGGACATCGCACCCCAAGGAGACCCAGTACTTC. It specifies CASSSRTSHPKETQYF.